The 18 T cell receptor beta chains presented below share a single source sample, sequenced in a study of shared clonotypes between healthy human individuals. TCRdb's copy holds only in-frame clones and misses some; the assay was immunoSEQ multiplex PCR. The profile shows around 690,000 clones, about 90% of them singletons. The specimen sequenced was memory CD8+ T cells from PBMCs. The subset denotes: CD45RO+ cells pooled with CCR7-negative TemRA cells. The receptors stem from a young man in good health. Some clones in this sample may be carry-over from other donors' samples.

V and J are TRBV7-9 and TRBJ2-5, with 9 bases lining up with TRBD2. Germline V gene data show CDR1 as SEHNR and CDR2 as FQNEAQ (reference sequence). The CDR3 is 17 residues long. V lost 0 bases to trimming and J lost 2 bases; unmatched junction nucleotides: 7. CDR3 region: CASSLAFPSGKQETQYF. In DNA form, the CDR3 reads TGTGCCAGCAGCTTAGCTTTCCCTAGCGGGAAACAAGAGACCCAGTACTTC.

The J gene is TRBJ1-1, the V gene TRBV7-2; TRBD1 matches 11 bases. V was clipped by 5 bases and J by 4 bases; unmatched bases: 6. The CDR3 totals 15 residues. Germline CDR1 is SGHTA and CDR2 is FQGNSA. CDR3 region: CASSLYGTGGTEAFF. DNA of the CDR3: TGTGCCAGCAGCCTTTATGGGACAGGGGGCACTGAAGCTTTCTTT.

The rearrangement joins TRBV21-1 to TRBJ2-7; TRBD1 is taken as the D call from the table, unchecked against the DNA. TRBV21-1 is shown as a pseudogene. There are 14 residues in the CDR3. The CDR3 spells CASSKGARSYEQYF. CDR3 nucleotide sequence: TGTGCCAGCAGCAAGGGGGCACGGAGCTACGAGCAGTACTTC.

The rearrangement links TRBV27 to TRBJ2-1; D is perhaps TRBD2 (5 bases). CDR1 and CDR2 from the germline V gene are MNHEY and SMNVEV (reference sequence). The germline V and J ends were trimmed by 5 bases and 7 bases, with 12 bases remaining between them. This CDR3 is built from 13 residues. The CDR3 DNA sequence: TGTGCCAGCAGTCCGGGATCCGGGAATGAGCAGTTCTTC. It yields the protein CASSPGSGNEQFF.

J is TRBJ2-1 and V is TRBV10-2; unclear D gene. The V gene's germline CDR1 is WSHSY and CDR2 SAAADI. Trimming removed 5 bases from V and 4 bases from J, with 12 bases in between. The CDR3 loop spans 14 amino acids. CDR3 sequence reads: CASSTRRSYNEQFF. DNA of the CDR3: TGCGCCAGCAGTACGAGACGGTCTTACAATGAGCAGTTCTTC.

The J gene is TRBJ1-5, the V gene TRBV7-9, with a possible D match to TRBD1 (5 bases). With 0 bases removed from V and 0 bases from J, the gap between germline ends came to 9 bases. Germline V CDR1 and CDR2: SEHNR, FQNEAQ (reference sequence). The CDR3 contains 16 residues. The CDR3 sequence is CASSLAYGASNQPQHF. The CDR3 DNA follows: TGTGCCAGCAGCTTAGCGTACGGGGCTAGCAATCAGCCCCAGCATTTT.

The chain carries TRBV21-1 and TRBJ2-7. TRBV21-1 is described as a pseudogene. The CDR3 loop spans 16 amino acids. The CDR3 coding sequence is TGTGCCAGCAGCATAAAGACCAGGGAGAGGGCCTACGAGCAGTACTTC. This translates into CASSIKTRERAYEQYF.

The count of this clone is one. This chain connects TRBV7-3 to TRBJ2-3; TRBD1 matches 7 bases. The V segment lost 2 bases and the J segment 11 bases; nucleotides outside the gene matches: 7. The CDR3 has 13 residues. The germline CDR1 and CDR2 sequences are SGHTA and FQGTGA. The CDR3: CASSLVGDSKQYF. The CDR3 DNA reads TGTGCCAGCAGCTTAGTAGGGGACAGTAAGCAGTATTTT. The full variable domain, with the rest looked up from reference TRBV7-3 and TRBJ2-3, is GAGVSQTPSNKVTEKGKYVELRCDPISGHTALYWYRQSLGQGPEFLIYFQGTGAADDSGLPNDRFFAVRPEGSVSTLKIQRTERGDSAVYLCASSLVGDSKQYFGPGTRLTVL.

This clone came up once. J is TRBJ2-1 and V is TRBV6-5; 8 nucleotides align to TRBD1. Germline V gene sequence: CDR1 MNHEY, CDR2 SVGAGI. The CDR3 totals 13 residues. The trim removed 0 bases at V and 15 bases at J, leaving 7 bases unmatched. The CDR3 reads CASSYSDRGAPFF. The CDR3 bases are TGTGCCAGCAGTTACTCCGACAGGGGCGCCCCGTTCTTC.

V gene TRBV11-2 combines with J gene TRBJ2-1, with no clear D. CDR3 length: 11 residues. V gave up 5 bases and J gave up 8 bases, with 7 bases separating them. Germline CDR1 and CDR2: SGHAT and FQNNGV. This chain's CDR3 is CASSPLYEQFF. The CDR3 DNA reads TGTGCCAGCAGCCCTCTTTATGAGCAGTTCTTC.

The chain employs TRBV10-3 and TRBJ2-3, with a weak D call TRBD1 (6 bases). V was clipped by 10 bases and J by 6 bases, with 14 bases between them. This CDR3 has 12 residues. CDR1 is ENHRY and CDR2 is SYGVKD in the germline V gene. This chain's CDR3 is CATQQGADTQYF. The CDR3 DNA reads TGTGCCACCCAACAGGGTGCGGATACGCAGTATTTT.

This clone was seen only a few times. The chain carries TRBV7-9 and TRBJ2-5; the D call may be TRBD1 or TRBD2 (5 bases each). The germline V gene encodes CDR1 SEHNR and CDR2 FQNEAQ (reference sequence). CDR3 length: 16 residues. Trimming shortened V by 0 bases and J by 5 bases, and 16 bases separated the two germline ends. CDR3 sequence: CASSLAIAHWGETQYF. In nucleotides, the CDR3 is TGTGCCAGCAGCTTAGCTATTGCGCACTGGGGGGAGACCCAGTACTTC.

The V gene is TRBV28, the J gene TRBJ2-7; D is perhaps TRBD1 or TRBD2 (5 bases each). V lost 6 bases, J lost 7 bases, and 19 bases lay in between. The length of the CDR3 is 14 residues. Germline CDR1 MDHEN, CDR2 SYDVKM. For the CDR3, the DNA is TGTGCCAGCAGCTATAGGGGTGGGTGGAGGGAGCAGTACTTC. Translating gives CASSYRGGWREQYF.

The chain joins TRBV7-9 to TRBJ2-7, with D hard to call. Germline CDR1 is SEHNR and CDR2 is FQNEAQ (reference sequence). The CDR3 length is 13 residues. Trimming shortened V by 0 bases and J by 3 bases, and 6 bases separated the two germline ends. The CDR3 region has the DNA TGTGCCAGCAGCTTAGCCCACTACTACGAGCAGTACTTC. Protein sequence: CASSLAHYYEQYF.

The chain links TRBV7-2 to TRBJ1-5; D is uncertain. This CDR3 is built from 15 residues. Trimming shortened V by 2 bases and J by 1 base, and 9 bases separated the two germline ends. Germline V gives CDR1 SGHTA, CDR2 FQGNSA. CDR3 sequence (DNA): TGTGCCAGCAGCTTAAAGGCCGGCAGCAATCAGCCCCAGCATTTT. Translation: CASSLKAGSNQPQHF. The full variable domain, in which reference TRBV7-2 and TRBJ1-5 provide the parts outside the CDR3, is GAGVSQSPSNKVTEKGKDVELRCDPISGHTALYWYRQSLGQGLEFLIYFQGNSAPDKSGLPSDRFSAERTGGSVSTLTIQRTQQEDSAVYLCASSLKAGSNQPQHFGDGTRLSIL.

The chain is built from TRBV15 and TRBJ2-1; D might be TRBD1 (6 bases). V lost 0 bases to trimming and J lost 8 bases, with 11 bases between them. Germline assignment: CDR1 LNHNV and CDR2 YYDKDF (reference sequence). The CDR3 is 14 amino acids. In DNA, the CDR3 is TGTGCCACCAGCAGAGATACAGGGCGTGATGAGCAGTTCTTC. It yields the protein CATSRDTGRDEQFF. The full variable domain, in which reference TRBV15 and TRBJ2-1 provide the parts outside the CDR3, is DAMVIQNPRYQVTQFGKPVTLSCSQTLNHNVMYWYQQKSSQAPKLLFHYYDKDFNNEADTPDNFQSRRPNTSFCFLDIRSPGLGDTAMYLCATSRDTGRDEQFFGPGTRLTVL.

The chain is built from TRBV9 and TRBJ1-2, with TRBD1 matching 8 bases. Germline V CDR1 and CDR2: SGDLS, YYNGEE. This CDR3 is 15 amino acids long. V dropped 5 bases and J dropped 7; count of bases not matched to a gene: 13. Here the CDR3 DNA reads TGTGCCAGCAGTCACAACCCGACAGGGGAGGGTGGCTACACCTTC. Amino acids: CASSHNPTGEGGYTF.

The chain combines TRBV11-1 with TRBJ2-7; no clear D gene. This CDR3 contains 13 residues. Germline CDR1 is SGHAT and CDR2 is FQDESV (reference sequence). V lost 1 base to trimming and J lost 5 bases, with 9 bases between them. CDR3 sequence (DNA): TGTGCCAGCAGCTTAGTGATGATTGACGAGCAGTACTTC. This translates into CASSLVMIDEQYF. The full variable domain, with the rest looked up from reference TRBV11-1 and TRBJ2-7, is EAEVAQSPRYKITEKSQAVAFWCDPISGHATLYWYRQILGQGPELLVQFQDESVVDDSQLPKDRFSAERLKGVDSTLKIQPAELGDSAMYLCASSLVMIDEQYFGPGTRLTVT.